This T cell receptor beta chain was observed in a study of T cells in Graves' hyperthyroidism and ophthalmopathy (dated by TCRdb to between 2018 and 2021). Notes on the research overall: Peripheral blood samples were taken at the time of initial diagnosis, prior to any treatment. To identify TCR V-J signatures that set the groups apart, the researchers used a discovery cohort of 100 patients, made up of under 50 with Graves' ophthalmopathy and approximately 57 with stable Graves' hyperthyroidism. Whether ophthalmopathy could be predicted prospectively was tested in an independent validation cohort made up of roughly 20 hyperthyroidism patients plus 17 patients who later progressed to ophthalmopathy. The 90 or so discovery patients were randomly split 7:3 into training and test sets. In addition, the study compared T-cell repertoires in thyroid tissue and in blood from six Graves' hyperthyroidism patients. Following sampling, methimazole starting at 30 mg daily was given to hyperthyroidism patients, and high-dose intravenous methylprednisolone was given to ophthalmopathy patients. The paper describes TCR Vbeta CDR3 sequencing of 120 to 150 peripheral blood samples, made up of 40 to 45 ophthalmopathy patients, approximately 73 hyperthyroidism patients and 17 progressor patients. Here is what the overall study found, with its caveats: Most expanded thyroid clonotypes (frequency above 0.001) were also detected in blood, suggesting blood repertoires may reflect thyroid immune responses. During validation, the model predicted progression to ophthalmopathy a median of around 6 months ahead of onset, with around 65% sensitivity and under 85% specificity. Ophthalmopathy was separated from stable hyperthyroidism by a 13 V-J signature model, with over 85% sensitivity and roughly 81% specificity obtained in cross-validation and 80%/75% obtained in testing. No statistical method was used to fix the sample size in advance, and group allocation was not hidden from the investigators.

There are many counts of this clonotype. It lacks a known antigen. No quality values exist for individual bases; no much larger clone is one base distant. Amplification of TCR beta CDR3 regions was carried out from RNA transcripts. The TCR CDR3 was subjected to a first round of RT-PCR using the HTBI primer set and the Qiagen OneStep RT-PCR kit. The libraries were constructed in a second round of multiplex PCR and then size-selected and purified. The libraries were sequenced on an Illumina HiSeq2000 using paired-end 100 bp reads. In the source study's methods: SOAPnuke was used to process the raw data, removing reads that contained adapters or uncalled bases, had a mean Phred below 15, or lacked an exact match to the constant primer or identifier. High-quality paired reads were merged with COPE v1.2.5, and unique nucleotide sequences were defined as clonotypes. Clonotypes were aligned to IMGT TRBV, TRBD and TRBJ reference segments using MiTCR v1.1. The analysis included only V-J combinations with a frequency above 0.0001, which together covered approximately 99% of the repertoires. The TCS score was defined as the ratio of F50 (clonal expansion) to E x V (chaos), calculated using BLOSUM62-based TCRdist between CDR3 peptides within each V-J. Welch's t-statistics and random forest reduced around 510 V-J features to fewer than 15, which were used in a naive Bayes classifier (R e1071). TCRdb reworked the public reads: Q25 trimming with fastp, MiXCR clone assembly, productive beta chains retained. Under each unique CDR3 protein, matching rows form one entry showing the most common genes and DNA. The V and J calls, along with clone size, are taken from TCRdb and not from the paper's own processing. Across this sample there are approximately 400,000 distinct CDR3 sequences, with around 14% seen only once. Clones ranked in the top ten supply about 14% of the sample.

A patient counted as having stable Graves' hyperthyroidism if no progression to ophthalmopathy occurred over 18 months of follow-up. The hyperthyroidism patients were between 18 and 65 years old and newly diagnosed, with a disease duration of less than 2 months. The study excluded patients with uncontrolled infections, other autoimmune diseases, pregnancy or lactation. Diagnoses were established on the basis of clinical symptoms, serum thyroxine and TRAb, thyroid ultrasound, and orbital computed tomography. PBMCs were isolated from roughly 10 ml of fresh peripheral blood by Ficoll-Paque density gradient centrifugation. Trizol reagent was used to extract total RNA, and RNA quality was then checked on an Agilent 2100 Bioanalyzer. V ends up 1 base short and J 5 bases short, with an unmatched junction base count of 11. The germline V gene provides CDR1 SGHAT and CDR2 FQNNGV. The CDR3 covers 17 residues, taking in both the cysteine and the phenylalanine. Kept here is only the CDR3 DNA, which spans 51 bases and is read in frame from base 1.

The chain couples TRBV11-2 to TRBJ2-5; TRBD2 aligns with 9 central bases. Sequenced sample: blood. The TCR originated in a woman under 30 with Graves' hyperthyroidism. The DNA sequence follows: TGTGCCAGCAGCTTAGGAGGACTAGCGCCCCGGTCGGAGACCCAGTACTTC. Its protein product is CASSLGGLAPRSETQYF.